Given below is one T cell receptor beta chain in context. Its antigen remains unknown. The sample originates from a study of shared clonotypes between healthy human individuals. Overall study results and limits: Naive subsets generally had larger estimated richness than memory subsets.

Measured with immunoSEQ multiplex PCR; TCRdb has only the in-frame clones, and not every one. The sample has over 700,000 clones; about two thirds are singletons. V dropped 5 bases and J dropped 0; count of bases not matched to a gene: 4. CDR1 SGHVS and CDR2 FNYEAQ come from the germline V gene. The length of the CDR3 is 15 residues. The J gene is TRBJ2-7, the V gene TRBV7-6, with 10 bases lining up with TRBD2. The sample consisted of memory CD4+ T cells sorted from blood. Subset: CD45RA-negative fraction. This receptor was identified in a woman aged 30 to 39 in good health. The CDR3: CASSLLAGGSYEQYF. The CDR3 DNA reads TGTGCCAGCAGCCTATTAGCGGGAGGCTCCTACGAGCAGTACTTC.